The 11 T cell receptor beta chains reported below all come from one sample, sequenced in a study of blood T cell repertoires in COVID-19. Assay: immunoSEQ multiplex PCR; the TCRdb copy retains only in-frame clones and omits some. The table includes 300,000 or so clones, over 80% detected once. Material for sequencing was peripheral blood. The receptors stem from a woman aged 50 to 65 with active or convalescent COVID-19.

This chain connects TRBV10-3 to TRBJ2-3; no clear D. The CDR3 has 13 amino acids. Germline V gene sequence: CDR1 ENHRY, CDR2 SYGVKD. V lost 7 bases and J 6 bases, leaving 14 bases between the germline ends. CDR3 DNA: TGTGCCATCAAGAGCCCCACCGGGGATACGCAGTATTTT. This codes for CAIKSPTGDTQYF.

The chain joins TRBV5-1 to TRBJ1-6; a weak D match, TRBD1 (5 bases). Germline CDR1 and CDR2: SGHRS and YFSETQ. V gave up 0 bases and J gave up 7 bases, with 11 bases separating them. The CDR3 spans 15 residues. CDR3 in amino acids: CASSLEQGQNSPLHF. The CDR3 coding sequence is TGCGCCAGCAGCTTGGAGCAGGGCCAAAATTCACCCCTCCACTTT.

This sequence joins TRBV6-5 and TRBJ1-6; 7 bases agree with TRBD1. V lost 6 bases to trimming and J lost 10 bases; unmatched junction nucleotides: 6. From germline, CDR1 is MNHEY and CDR2 SVGAGI. CDR3 length: 13 residues. Written as DNA, the CDR3 is TGTGCCAGCAGCGCCGACAGGGACTCACCCCTCCACTTT. Encoded protein: CASSADRDSPLHF.

The chain is built from TRBV11-2 and TRBJ2-2, with TRBD2 matching 7 bases. From germline, CDR1 is SGHAT and CDR2 FQNNGV. The V segment lost 2 bases and the J segment 6 bases; nucleotides outside the gene matches: 12. The CDR3 is 17 residues long. Here the CDR3 reads CASSLISGTKSPGELFF. CDR3 sequence (DNA): TGTGCCAGCAGCTTAATATCCGGGACTAAGTCTCCCGGGGAGCTGTTTTTT. The variable domain in full, completed from reference TRBV11-2 and TRBJ2-2, reads EAGVAQSPRYKIIEKRQSVAFWCNPISGHATLYWYQQILGQGPKLLIQFQNNGVVDDSQLPKDRFSAERLKGVDSTLKIQPAKLEDSAVYLCASSLISGTKSPGELFFGEGSRLTVL.

This clone was observed a few times. This rearrangement joins TRBV10-3 to TRBJ2-7; no reliable D call. CDR1 and CDR2 (germline): ENHRY, SYGVKD. V was shortened by 3 bases and J by 0 bases, with 9 bases between the two germline ends. The length of the CDR3 is 14 residues. The CDR3 DNA sequence: TGTGCCATCAGTGAAGGCGGCGGCTCCTACGAGCAGTACTTC. Its protein is CAISEGGGSYEQYF.

The chain links TRBV28 to TRBJ1-2; 8 positions match TRBD1. This CDR3 spans 14 amino acids. Losses at the gene ends were 6 bases for V and 8 bases for J; bases not matched to a gene: 11. Germline V lookup: CDR1 MDHEN, CDR2 SYDVKM. The CDR3 DNA follows: TGTGCCAGCAGACTCTCGGACAGGGTCTGGGGCTACACCTTC. It codes for CASRLSDRVWGYTF.

The chain uses TRBV10-3 and TRBJ1-3; the match to TRBD1 covers 7 bases. V lost 10 bases, J lost 0 bases, and 3 bases stayed unmatched. Germline loops: CDR1 ENHRY, CDR2 SYGVKD. CDR3 length equals 13 residues. The CDR3 region is CARGGVSGNTIYF. The CDR3 DNA reads as TGTGCCAGAGGGGGCGTCTCTGGAAACACCATATATTTT.

This clone was seen a few times. This chain uses TRBV9 with TRBJ1-4, with a weak D call TRBD1 (5 bases). The V end was cut by 0 bases, the J end by 8 bases, with 11 bases between. This CDR3 region has 14 residues. In germline, CDR1 is SGDLS, CDR2 YYNGEE. The CDR3 sequence: CASSVAAGREKLFF. CDR3 in DNA: TGTGCCAGCAGCGTAGCTGCAGGGCGAGAAAAACTGTTTTTT.

This rearrangement joins TRBV2 to TRBJ2-6, with D perhaps matching TRBD1 (6 bases). CDR3 length: 16 amino acids. The germline gives CDR1 SNHLY, CDR2 FYNNEI. Trimming stripped 5 bases from V and 0 bases from J, with 11 bases between. CDR3 sequence (DNA): TGTGCCAGCAGTTACGGACAGACCTCTGGGGCCAACGTCCTGACTTTC. Translation gives CASSYGQTSGANVLTF.

The chain couples TRBV28 to TRBJ1-3; no clear D. This CDR3 comprises 14 residues. The V gene lost 6 bases and the J gene lost 3 bases, with 12 bases spanning the gap. Germline V gives CDR1 MDHEN, CDR2 SYDVKM. The CDR3 reads CASRQQLGGNTIYF. CDR3 coding DNA: TGTGCCAGCAGACAGCAGTTGGGTGGAAACACCATATATTTT.

V and J are TRBV5-1 and TRBJ2-5; maybe TRBD2 (6 bases). V was cut by 0 bases and J by 3 bases, with 12 bases left in between. Germline assignment: CDR1 SGHRS and CDR2 YFSETQ. This CDR3 is 15 amino acids long. CDR3 loop: CASSLAPGVEETQYF. The DNA for the CDR3 is TGCGCCAGCAGCTTGGCCCCGGGGGTTGAAGAGACCCAGTACTTC.